This record covers a single TCR beta chain. Its antigen is not known. This sample was included in a study of T cell responses to AZD1222 COVID-19 vaccine. Using immunoSEQ multiplex PCR, the repertoire was profiled, and TCRdb retains in-frame clones only, with some absent. Of some 100,000 clones in the sample, around 90% are singletons; the top ten hold roughly 12%. Study-wide points: In the spike-specific TCR repertoire, nearly half reportedly target unmutated variant regions.

The receptor was derived from an adult in good health. Sequenced here: peripheral blood, sampled on day 0 of MenACWY control vaccination.

The CDR3 loop reads CASSQETGTGANVLTF. The DNA of the CDR3 is TGCGCCAGCAGCCAAGAAACAGGGACTGGGGCCAACGTCCTGACTTTC. The chain recombines TRBV4-3 with TRBJ2-6, with D perhaps TRBD1 (6 bases). V was shortened by 0 bases and J by 2 bases, with 8 bases between the two germline ends. CDR3 size: 16 residues. CDR1 and CDR2 from the germline V gene are LGHNA and YSLEER.